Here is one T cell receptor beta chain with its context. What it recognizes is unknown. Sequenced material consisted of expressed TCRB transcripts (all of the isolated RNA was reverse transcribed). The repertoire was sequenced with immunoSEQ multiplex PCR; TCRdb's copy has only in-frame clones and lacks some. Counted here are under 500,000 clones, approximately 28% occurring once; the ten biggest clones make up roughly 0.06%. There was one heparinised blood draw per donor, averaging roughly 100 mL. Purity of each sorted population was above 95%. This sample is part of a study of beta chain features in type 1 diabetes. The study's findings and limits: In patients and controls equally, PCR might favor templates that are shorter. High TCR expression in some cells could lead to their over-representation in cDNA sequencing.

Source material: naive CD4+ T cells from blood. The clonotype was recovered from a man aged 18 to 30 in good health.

CDR3 loop: CASSVVVSSYNEQFF. The CDR3 DNA follows: TGTGCCAGCAGCGTAGTGGTGAGCTCCTACAATGAGCAGTTCTTC. The chain employs TRBV9 and TRBJ2-1; D call uncertain. CDR3 length: 15 residues. CDR1 is SGDLS and CDR2 is YYNGEE in the germline V gene. Trimming took 0 bases from V and 0 from J, leaving 7 bases between them.